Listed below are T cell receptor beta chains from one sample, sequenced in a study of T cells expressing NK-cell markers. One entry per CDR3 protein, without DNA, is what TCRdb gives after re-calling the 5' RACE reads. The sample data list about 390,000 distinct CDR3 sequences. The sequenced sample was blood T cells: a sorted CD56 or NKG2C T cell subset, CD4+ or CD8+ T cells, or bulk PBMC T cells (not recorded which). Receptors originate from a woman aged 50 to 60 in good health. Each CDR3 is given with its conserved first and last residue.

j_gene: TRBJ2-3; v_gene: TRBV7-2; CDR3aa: CASAKGPAEGHTQYF
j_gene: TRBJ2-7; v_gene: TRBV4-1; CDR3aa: CASSQALVWEQYF
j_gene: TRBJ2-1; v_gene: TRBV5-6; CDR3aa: CASSQGTSGYNEQFF
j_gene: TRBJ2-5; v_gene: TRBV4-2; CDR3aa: CASSQETGREQETQYF
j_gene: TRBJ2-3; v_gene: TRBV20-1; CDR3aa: CSARRGPESDTQYF
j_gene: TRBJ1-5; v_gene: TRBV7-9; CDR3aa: CASSLLGRNQPQHF
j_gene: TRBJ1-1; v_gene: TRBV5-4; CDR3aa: CASSLVGFGNTEAFF
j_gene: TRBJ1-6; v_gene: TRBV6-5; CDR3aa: CASRGTGNNSPLHF
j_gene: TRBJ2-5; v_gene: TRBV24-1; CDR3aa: CATSVPRFYRDDQYF
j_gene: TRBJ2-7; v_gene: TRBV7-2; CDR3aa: CASSLEPKLASYEQYF
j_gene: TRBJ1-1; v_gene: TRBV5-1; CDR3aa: CASSLTLQGGNTEAFF
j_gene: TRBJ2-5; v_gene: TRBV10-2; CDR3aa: CASSEVKETQYF
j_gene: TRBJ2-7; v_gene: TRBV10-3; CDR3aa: CAISAPSSYEQYF
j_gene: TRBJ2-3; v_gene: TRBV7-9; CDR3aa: CASSLVGTTSTDTQYF
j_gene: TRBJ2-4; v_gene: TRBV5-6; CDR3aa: CASSKDMLAKNIQYF
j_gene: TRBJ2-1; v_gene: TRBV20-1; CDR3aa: CSADIDGGWDEQFF
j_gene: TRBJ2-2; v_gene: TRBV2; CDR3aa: CASKPYVANTGELFF
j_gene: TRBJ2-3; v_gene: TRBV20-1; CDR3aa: CSAYSGSAQYF